Each of the 10 T cell receptor beta chains below was sequenced from the same sample in a study of monozygotic twins with cystic fibrosis (dated by TCRdb to about 2021). Preparation of the library involved the immunoSEQ multiplex PCR assay. In TCRdb, the immuneACCESS table is reduced to in-frame sequences with V and J assigned. These tables do not hold every clone; where another copy was compared, an unresolved V gene accounts for under half, and the others remain unexplained. The sample table holds 30,000 to 40,000 clones, of which 85% to 95% were seen once. The top ten hold around 0.19% of the sample. Sequenced sample: blood. All receptors come from a boy aged 2 to 10 with cystic fibrosis.

CDR3 coding DNA: TGTGCCAGCAGCGCGACCGGGACAGGGTTCGGAAACACCATATATTTT. Translated: CASSATGTGFGNTIYF. V usage is TRBV9 and J usage is TRBJ1-3; 9 bases map to TRBD1. V was clipped by 3 bases and J by 4 bases; unmatched bases: 8. CDR3 length: 16 amino acids. In germline, CDR1 is SGDLS, CDR2 YYNGEE.

CDR3: CASSFGRVQPQHF. CDR3 coding DNA: TGTGCCAGCAGTTTTGGGAGAGTGCAGCCCCAGCATTTT. The chain recombines TRBV27 with TRBJ1-5; D unclear. The germline CDR1 and CDR2 sequences are MNHEY and SMNVEV (reference sequence). Trimming left V 3 bases short and J 7 bases short, with 10 bases between. The CDR3 loop spans 13 amino acids.

This chain connects TRBV19 to TRBJ2-1; 9 bases are a match to TRBD2. Germline lookup yields CDR1 LNHDA and CDR2 SQIVND (reference sequence). The CDR3 covers 15 residues. The ends lost 3 bases at V and 0 bases at J; junction bases unmatched: 0. CDR3 DNA: TGTGCCAGTAGTATTAGCGGGAGCTCCTACAATGAGCAGTTCTTC. This encodes CASSISGSSYNEQFF.

V is TRBV23-1 and J is TRBJ1-5; the match to TRBD1 covers 7 bases. TRBV23-1 is identified as an open reading frame with a role that is uncertain. There are 15 residues in the CDR3. The J segment lost 3 bases and the V segment lost 4 bases, leaving 6 bases of the junction unmatched. The CDR3 spells CASSPTGQHNQPQHF. The DNA for the CDR3 is TGCGCCAGCAGTCCAACGGGACAGCACAATCAGCCCCAGCATTTT.

V is TRBV10-2 and J is TRBJ1-1; 8 positions match TRBD1. Trimming took 0 bases from V and 3 from J; bases not matched to a gene: 12. The CDR3 is made up of 18 amino acids. Germline CDR1 reads WSHSY; CDR2 reads SAAADI. CDR3 sequence (DNA): TGCGCCAGCAGTGAGTCGCGGGACAGGTATCCTAGGGACACTGAAGCTTTCTTT. It yields the protein CASSESRDRYPRDTEAFF.

The genes are TRBV9 and TRBJ2-2; D not certain. The CDR3 totals 16 residues. Trimming removed 4 bases at V and 1 base at J, with 14 bases between. Looked up from germline, CDR1 is SGDLS and CDR2 is YYNGEE. The CDR3 reads CASSPTSPLNTGELFF. In DNA form, the CDR3 reads TGTGCCAGCAGCCCTACGTCACCTTTGAACACCGGGGAGCTGTTTTTT.

The chain links TRBV21-1 to TRBJ2-2; the table's D gene call, TRBD1, was not cross checked with the DNA. TRBV21-1 is tagged as a pseudogene. CDR3 length: 14 residues. Written as DNA, the CDR3 is TGTGCCAGCAGGAACAGGGTCGAGACCGGGGAGCTGTTTTTT. This encodes CASRNRVETGELFF.

The chain uses TRBV9 and TRBJ2-1; 7 positions match TRBD1. V shed 4 bases, J shed 7 bases, and the junction held 5 bases outside the gene matches. Germline values: CDR1 SGDLS, CDR2 YYNGEE. The CDR3 totals 13 residues. As DNA, the CDR3 is TGTGCCAGCAGCCGACAGGGATGGAATGAGCAGTTCTTC. It encodes CASSRQGWNEQFF. Using reference TRBV9 and TRBJ2-1 for the parts outside the CDR3, the full variable domain is DSGVTQTPKHLITATGQRVTLRCSPRSGDLSVYWYQQSLDQGLQFLIQYYNGEERAKGNILERFSAQQFPDLHSELNLSSLELGDSALYFCASSRQGWNEQFFGPGTRLTVL.

V gene TRBV5-8 combines with J gene TRBJ1-1; maybe TRBD1 (5 bases). Germline assignment: CDR1 SGHTS and CDR2 YDEGEE. CDR3 length equals 11 residues. Trimming took off 7 bases at V and 7 bases at J, with 11 bases between the two ends. The CDR3 nucleotides are TGTGCCAGCCGTGGGGGGTTTGAAGCTTTCTTT. Translating it yields CASRGGFEAFF.

This clone has a single count. The chain recombines TRBV19 with TRBJ1-5, with D perhaps matching TRBD1 (5 bases). Per the germline V gene, CDR1 is LNHDA and CDR2 is SQIVND (reference sequence). With 5 bases removed from V and 0 bases from J, the gap between germline ends came to 17 bases. This CDR3 contains 17 residues. The CDR3 is CASSLMGGDYSNQPQHF. Written as DNA, the CDR3 is TGTGCCAGTAGTTTAATGGGGGGGGACTATAGCAATCAGCCCCAGCATTTT. The entire variable domain, with the rest obtained from reference TRBV19 and TRBJ1-5, is as follows: DGGITQSPKYLFRKEGQNVTLSCEQNLNHDAMYWYRQDPGQGLRLIYYSQIVNDFQKGDIAEGYSVSREKKESFPLTVTSAQKNPTAFYLCASSLMGGDYSNQPQHFGDGTRLSIL.